Following are 10 T cell receptor beta chains from one sample sequenced in a study of blood T cell repertoires in COVID-19. Data came from immunoSEQ multiplex PCR; TCRdb stores just in-frame clones and leaves some out. The repertoire consists of roughly 570,000 clones, with approximately 88% occurring once and the leading ten covering 7.8%. Sequences were obtained from peripheral blood. Receptor source: a woman aged 50 to 60 with COVID-19, enrolled during active disease.

This chain links TRBV9 with TRBJ1-2, with 7 bases aligning to TRBD1. Germline CDR1 SGDLS, CDR2 YYNGEE. V lost 3 bases, J lost 2 bases, and 4 bases stayed unmatched. This CDR3 is 14 amino acids long. DNA of the CDR3: TGTGCCAGCAGCGCCCGGGACAGAAACTATGGCTACACCTTC. Translated, it gives CASSARDRNYGYTF.

The table lists this clone with a few counts. V gene TRBV18 combines with J gene TRBJ1-1; 9 bases map to TRBD1. The junction had 9 bases not matched to a gene; V was cut back by 6 bases and J by 1 base. The CDR3 is 16 amino acids. In germline, CDR1 is KGHSH, CDR2 LQKENI. The chain's CDR3 is CASSQEQGAENTEAFF. The CDR3 DNA is TGTGCCAGCTCCCAGGAACAGGGGGCTGAGAACACTGAAGCTTTCTTT.

The genes are TRBV12-3 or TRBV12-4 and TRBJ1-5, with 7 nucleotides matching TRBD1. CDR3 length: 13 amino acids. V shed 8 bases, J shed 3 bases, and the junction held 4 bases outside the gene matches. CDR3 amino acids: CASGTGVNQPQHF. CDR3 bases: TGTGCCAGCGGTACAGGGGTCAATCAGCCCCAGCATTTT.

This CDR3 reads CARSDHRRGWLDGELFF. The CDR3 region has the DNA TGTGCCAGAAGCGACCACCGGCGGGGATGGTTGGACGGGGAGCTGTTTTTT. The chain is built from TRBV5-3 and TRBJ2-2; D may be TRBD2 (6 bases). TRBV5-3 is given ORF status, its function remaining uncertain. There are 17 residues in the CDR3. Trimming took 4 bases from V and 7 from J, leaving 23 bases between them.

The CDR3 sequence: CASSTGTGVTF. The CDR3 nucleotides read TGTGCCAGCAGTACCGGGACAGGGGTTACCTTC. The genes are TRBV12-3 or TRBV12-4 and TRBJ1-2; 10 bases fit TRBD1. The CDR3 is 11 residues long. V shed 5 bases, J shed 14 bases, and the junction held 5 bases outside the gene matches.

V and J are TRBV4-1 and TRBJ1-4; TRBD1 agrees at 9 bases. The CDR3 is made up of 18 amino acids. Unmatched junction bases numbered 14, after V lost 6 bases and J lost 3 bases. Germline CDR1 is MGHRA and CDR2 is YSYEKL. CDR3 in amino acids: CASRRSGAGDRANEKLFF. DNA for the CDR3: TGCGCCAGCAGAAGGTCTGGGGCAGGGGACAGGGCTAATGAAAAACTGTTTTTT.

The chain combines TRBV18 with TRBJ1-1, with 10 nucleotides matching TRBD1. The junction had 3 bases not matched to a gene; V was cut back by 6 bases and J by 5 bases. There are 13 residues in the CDR3. Germline assignment: CDR1 KGHSH and CDR2 LQKENI. CDR3 coding DNA: TGTGCCAGCTCCCGGACAGGGGGGACTGAAGCTTTCTTT. This encodes CASSRTGGTEAFF.

The chain recombines TRBV11-2 with TRBJ1-4, with 7 bases identical to TRBD1. Per the germline V gene, CDR1 is SGHAT and CDR2 is FQNNGV. With V trimmed by 7 bases and J by 8 bases, 10 bases remained unmatched. CDR3 length: 14 residues. This CDR3 is CASKRGPEGEKLFF. The CDR3 DNA sequence: TGTGCCAGCAAAAGGGGGCCCGAGGGGGAAAAACTGTTTTTT.

This clone was seen just once. The chain couples TRBV30 to TRBJ1-1; TRBD1 matches at 8 bases. The CDR3 length is 12 residues. V trimming: 8 bases; J trimming: 0 bases; junction bases outside the gene matches: 2. The germline V gene encodes CDR1 GTSNPN and CDR2 SVGIG (reference sequence). DNA of the CDR3: TGTGCCGGACAGGGTCTGAACACTGAAGCTTTCTTT. Its protein product is CAGQGLNTEAFF.

The rearrangement links TRBV3-1 (or the pseudogene TRBV3-2) to TRBJ2-5; a possible D gene is TRBD1 (5 bases). The CDR3 has 15 amino acids. Trimming took 0 bases from V and 6 from J, leaving 14 bases between them. The germline V gene encodes CDR1 LGHDT and CDR2 YNNKEL (reference sequence). Written as DNA, the CDR3 is TGTGCCAGCAGCCAAGAATACGGGCAGGGAAAGACCCAGTACTTC. Amino acid sequence: CASSQEYGQGKTQYF.